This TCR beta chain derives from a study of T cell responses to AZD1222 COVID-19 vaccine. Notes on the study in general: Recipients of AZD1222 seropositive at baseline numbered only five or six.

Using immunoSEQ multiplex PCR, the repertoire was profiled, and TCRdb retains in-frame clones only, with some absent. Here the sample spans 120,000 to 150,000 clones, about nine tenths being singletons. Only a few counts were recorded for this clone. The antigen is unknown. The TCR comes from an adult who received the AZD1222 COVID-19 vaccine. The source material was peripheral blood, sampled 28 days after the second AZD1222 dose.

The CDR3 DNA reads TGTGCCACCAGTTTGGGGGTGAACACTGAAGCTTTCTTT. Encoded protein: CATSLGVNTEAFF. The gene calls are TRBV24-1 and TRBJ1-1, with D perhaps matching TRBD1 (5 bases). The V and J ends lost 6 bases and 0 bases respectively, with 7 bases between them. The V gene's germline CDR1 is KGHDR and CDR2 SFDVKD. The CDR3 totals 13 residues.